The entry below describes one T cell receptor beta chain. Its specificity is not known. Fresh peripheral blood, less than 11 ml of it, supplied the PBMCs. These data are taken from a study of T cells in Graves' hyperthyroidism and ophthalmopathy. Findings of the study overall: Ophthalmopathy and stable hyperthyroidism were separated by a 13 V-J model.

Amplification targeted TCR beta CDR3 regions from RNA transcripts. The HTBI set primed first-round TCR CDR3 RT-PCR. TCRdb used MiXCR to reprocess the multiplex PCR reads, holding one entry per CDR3 protein. The table includes more than 650,000 distinct CDR3 sequences, around 15% detected once. The source material was blood. This TCR came from a woman in her late teens or twenties with Graves' hyperthyroidism.

The CDR3 protein is CASSGRGPLNTEAFF. CDR3 bases: TGTGCCAGCAGTGGGCGGGGACCCTTGAACACTGAAGCTTTCTTT. The genes are TRBV6-1 and TRBJ1-1; weak D call: TRBD1 (5 bases). CDR1 is MNHNS and CDR2 is SASEGT in the germline V gene. The V end was cut by 4 bases, the J end by 0 bases, with 12 bases between. The CDR3 totals 15 residues.